These 14 T cell receptor beta chains came from one sample sequenced in a study of blood T cell repertoires in COVID-19. This table comes from immunoSEQ multiplex PCR, and its TCRdb copy is limited to in-frame clones, with some not included. This table has more than 150,000 clones, 80% to 90% appearing once. The sequencing sample was made of peripheral blood. Source of these receptors: a man aged 65 to 85 with active or convalescent COVID-19.

The rearrangement joins TRBV6-2 or TRBV6-3 to TRBJ2-1; the D gene is possibly TRBD1 (5 bases). This CDR3 region has 13 residues. V was cut by 7 bases and J by 12 bases, with 19 bases left in between. Germline V gives CDR1 MNHEY, CDR2 SVGEGT. DNA of the CDR3: TGTGCCAGCACCCCCCGGGCTAGGGGATGGCAGTTCTTC. The encoded protein is CASTPRARGWQFF.

The chain couples TRBV20-1 to TRBJ1-1; possibly TRBD1 for D (6 bases). Germline V lookup: CDR1 DFQATT, CDR2 SNEGSKA (reference sequence). The CDR3 totals 13 residues. V was trimmed by 3 bases and J by 1 base, leaving 9 bases between them. Here the CDR3 DNA reads TGCAGTGCTAGTAGGACAGCGAACACTGAAGCTTTCTTT. It translates to CSASRTANTEAFF.

This rearrangement joins TRBV5-1 to TRBJ1-1; no reliable D call. The CDR3 is 14 amino acids. Germline V lookup: CDR1 SGHRS, CDR2 YFSETQ. The germline V and J ends were trimmed by 3 bases and 2 bases, with 11 bases remaining between them. DNA of the CDR3: TGCGCCAGCAGCTCGGGTGGGAGCAACACTGAAGCTTTCTTT. It yields the protein CASSSGGSNTEAFF.

The gene calls are TRBV7-2 and TRBJ1-3, with unresolved D. The germline V gene has CDR1 SGHTA and CDR2 FQGNSA. The ends were cut back, 5 bases at V and 2 bases at J, with 16 bases in the middle. CDR3 length equals 16 residues. CDR3 sequence reads: CASSRTTGSAGNTIYF. CDR3 DNA sequence: TGTGCCAGCAGCCGCACGACGGGGAGTGCTGGAAACACCATATATTTT.

The J gene is TRBJ1-1, the V gene TRBV14, with D tentatively TRBD1 (6 bases). With 5 bases removed from V and 1 base from J, the gap between germline ends came to 8 bases. The CDR3 runs to 13 residues. Germline lookup yields CDR1 SGHDN and CDR2 FVKESK. CDR3 in DNA: TGTGCCAGCAGCTCACAGGGGAACACTGAAGCTTTCTTT. It is translated as CASSSQGNTEAFF.

V and J are TRBV29-1 and TRBJ2-5, with TRBD1 as a possible D gene (6 bases). CDR3 length equals 14 residues. Trimming shortened V by 6 bases and J by 0 bases, and 14 bases separated the two germline ends. CDR1 SQVTM and CDR2 ANQGSEA come from the germline V gene. The CDR3 reads CSVVGDKNQETQYF. CDR3 DNA: TGCAGCGTGGTGGGGGACAAAAACCAAGAGACCCAGTACTTC.

The V call is TRBV11-2, the J call TRBJ1-1, with D hard to call. The germline CDR1 and CDR2 sequences are SGHAT and FQNNGV. This CDR3 has 11 amino acids. V was cut by 8 bases and J by 0 bases, with 4 bases left in between. CDR3 sequence reads: CASLLNTEAFF. The CDR3 DNA sequence: TGTGCCAGCCTTTTGAACACTGAAGCTTTCTTT.

This chain uses TRBV2 with TRBJ1-4; D call uncertain. The CDR3 has 13 amino acids. Germline loops: CDR1 SNHLY, CDR2 FYNNEI. V gave up 6 bases and J gave up 6 bases, with 11 bases separating them. The CDR3 DNA is TGTGCCAGCAGACCTATAAGTTATGAAAAACTGTTTTTT. Translated: CASRPISYEKLFF.

This clone was seen more than once but under ten times. The genes are TRBV14 and TRBJ2-7; the match to TRBD2 covers 14 bases. Trimming cost V 0 bases and J 4 bases; bases outside gene matches: 5. CDR1 SGHDN and CDR2 FVKESK come from the germline V gene. CDR3 length: 17 amino acids. The CDR3, as DNA: TGTGCCAGCAGCCAAGATTCAGGACTAGCGGGAGGATACGAGCAGTACTTC. Its translation is CASSQDSGLAGGYEQYF.

The genes are TRBV7-2 and TRBJ2-7; unclear D gene. Deletions cut 5 bases from V and 3 bases from J, with 8 bases between. The length of the CDR3 is 12 residues. CDR1 and CDR2 (germline): SGHTA, FQGNSA. CDR3 nucleotide sequence: TGTGCCAGCAGCCAATCCTACTACGAGCAGTACTTC. It encodes CASSQSYYEQYF.

This chain uses TRBV28 with TRBJ1-6; 7 nucleotides align to TRBD1. The V segment lost 1 base and the J segment 8 bases; nucleotides outside the gene matches: 5. Per the germline V gene, CDR1 is MDHEN and CDR2 is SYDVKM. CDR3 size: 15 residues. The CDR3 reads CASSLSGTVDSPLHF. Written as DNA, the CDR3 is TGTGCCAGCAGTTTATCCGGGACAGTGGATTCACCCCTCCACTTT.

The chain joins TRBV18 to TRBJ1-4, with D possibly being TRBD1 (6 bases). Germline-derived CDR1 and CDR2 are KGHSH and LQKENI. V was clipped by 3 bases and J by 12 bases, with 20 bases between them. CDR3 length equals 15 residues. Written as DNA, the CDR3 is TGTGCCAGCTCACCGACAGGCAGGGGAGGGACGGAACTGTTTTTT. This translates into CASSPTGRGGTELFF.

V gene TRBV19 combines with J gene TRBJ1-4; unclear D gene. Trimming stripped 3 bases from V and 7 bases from J, with 18 bases between. CDR1 is LNHDA, CDR2 SQIVND, per germline (reference sequence). The CDR3 loop spans 16 amino acids. The CDR3 is CASSMLRGRLGEKLFF. In nucleotides, the CDR3 is TGTGCCAGTAGTATGCTTCGTGGGAGATTAGGTGAAAAACTGTTTTTT.

The chain has TRBV7-2 and TRBJ2-1, with 7 bases that match TRBD1. V dropped 7 bases and J dropped 3; count of bases not matched to a gene: 9. CDR3 size: 15 residues. Germline assignment: CDR1 SGHTA and CDR2 FQGNSA. For the CDR3, the DNA is TGTGCCAGCATCCGACAGGGAACCTTCTACAATGAGCAGTTCTTC. Translated, it gives CASIRQGTFYNEQFF.